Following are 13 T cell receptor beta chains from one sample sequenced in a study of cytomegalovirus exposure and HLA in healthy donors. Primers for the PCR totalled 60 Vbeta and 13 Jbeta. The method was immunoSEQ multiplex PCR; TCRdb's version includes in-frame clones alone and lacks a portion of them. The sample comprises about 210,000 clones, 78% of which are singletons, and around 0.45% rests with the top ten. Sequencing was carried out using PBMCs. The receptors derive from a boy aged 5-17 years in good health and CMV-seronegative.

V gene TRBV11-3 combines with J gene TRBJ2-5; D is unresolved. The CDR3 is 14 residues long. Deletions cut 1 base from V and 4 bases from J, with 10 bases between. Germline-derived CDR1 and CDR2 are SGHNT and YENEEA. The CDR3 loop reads CASSLGVSGETQYF. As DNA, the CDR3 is TGTGCCAGCAGCTTAGGGGTTTCGGGAGAGACCCAGTACTTC.

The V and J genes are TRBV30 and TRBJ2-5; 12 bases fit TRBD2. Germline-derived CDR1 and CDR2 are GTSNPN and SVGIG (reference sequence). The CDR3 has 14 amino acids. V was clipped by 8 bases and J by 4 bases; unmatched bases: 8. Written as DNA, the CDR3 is TGTGCCAGGTCTAGCGGGGGGGCTTTAGAGACCCAGTACTTC. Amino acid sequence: CARSSGGALETQYF.

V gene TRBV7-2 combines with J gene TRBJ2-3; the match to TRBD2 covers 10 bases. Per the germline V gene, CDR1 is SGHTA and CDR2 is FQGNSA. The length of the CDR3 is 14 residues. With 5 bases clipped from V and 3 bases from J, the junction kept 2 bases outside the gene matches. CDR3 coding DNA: TGTGCCAGCAGCCAGACTAGCGGGACAGATACGCAGTATTTT. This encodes CASSQTSGTDTQYF. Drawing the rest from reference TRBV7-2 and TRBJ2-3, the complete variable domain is GAGVSQSPSNKVTEKGKDVELRCDPISGHTALYWYRQSLGQGLEFLIYFQGNSAPDKSGLPSDRFSAERTGGSVSTLTIQRTQQEDSAVYLCASSQTSGTDTQYFGPGTRLTVL.

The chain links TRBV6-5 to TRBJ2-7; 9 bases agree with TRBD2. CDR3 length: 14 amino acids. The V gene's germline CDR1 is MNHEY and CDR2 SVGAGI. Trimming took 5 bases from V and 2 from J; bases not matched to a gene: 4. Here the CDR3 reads CASSPASGTYEQYF. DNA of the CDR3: TGTGCCAGCAGTCCGGCTAGCGGGACCTACGAGCAGTACTTC.

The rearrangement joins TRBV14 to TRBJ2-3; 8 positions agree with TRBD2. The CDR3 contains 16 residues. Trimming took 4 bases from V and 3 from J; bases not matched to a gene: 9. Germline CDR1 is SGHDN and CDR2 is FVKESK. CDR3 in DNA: TGTGCCAGCAGCCCGGGACGGGGGGGCCGAACAGATACGCAGTATTTT. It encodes CASSPGRGGRTDTQYF.

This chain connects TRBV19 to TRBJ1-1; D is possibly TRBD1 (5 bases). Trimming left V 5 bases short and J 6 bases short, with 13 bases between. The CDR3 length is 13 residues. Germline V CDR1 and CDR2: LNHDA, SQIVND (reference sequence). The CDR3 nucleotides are TGTGCCAGTAGTGCGCAGGGATGGGCTGAAGCTTTCTTT. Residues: CASSAQGWAEAFF.

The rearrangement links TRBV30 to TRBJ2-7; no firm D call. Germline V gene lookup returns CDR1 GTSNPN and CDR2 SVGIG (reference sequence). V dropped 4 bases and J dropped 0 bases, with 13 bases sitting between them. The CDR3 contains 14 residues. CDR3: CAWIPPEYSYEQYF. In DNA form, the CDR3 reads TGTGCCTGGATACCCCCCGAGTACTCCTACGAGCAGTACTTC.

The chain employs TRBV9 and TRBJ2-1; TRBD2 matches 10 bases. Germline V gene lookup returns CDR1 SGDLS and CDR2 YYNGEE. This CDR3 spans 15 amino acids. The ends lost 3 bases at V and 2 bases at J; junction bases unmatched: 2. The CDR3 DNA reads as TGTGCCAGCAGCGCCCTAGCGGGGGCCTACAATGAGCAGTTCTTC. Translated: CASSALAGAYNEQFF.

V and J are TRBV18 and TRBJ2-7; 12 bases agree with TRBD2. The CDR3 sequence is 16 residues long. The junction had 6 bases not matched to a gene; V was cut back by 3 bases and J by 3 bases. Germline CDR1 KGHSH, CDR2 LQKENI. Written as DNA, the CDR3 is TGTGCCAGCTCACCTTGGACTAGCGGGACTCACTACGAGCAGTACTTC. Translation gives CASSPWTSGTHYEQYF.

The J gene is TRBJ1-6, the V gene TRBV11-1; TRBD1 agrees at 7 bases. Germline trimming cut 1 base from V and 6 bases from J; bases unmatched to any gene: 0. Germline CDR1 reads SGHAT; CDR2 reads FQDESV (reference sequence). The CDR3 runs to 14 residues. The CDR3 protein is CASSLGQGNSPLHF. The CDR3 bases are TGTGCCAGCAGCTTAGGACAGGGTAATTCACCCCTCCACTTT.

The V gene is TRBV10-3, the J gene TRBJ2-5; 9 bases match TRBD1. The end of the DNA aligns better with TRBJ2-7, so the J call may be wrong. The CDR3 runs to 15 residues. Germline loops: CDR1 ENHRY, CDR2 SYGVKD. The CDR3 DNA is TGTGCCATCAGACCTCGGGGGACAGGGACCTCCGAGCAGTACTTC. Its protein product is CAIRPRGTGTSEQYF.

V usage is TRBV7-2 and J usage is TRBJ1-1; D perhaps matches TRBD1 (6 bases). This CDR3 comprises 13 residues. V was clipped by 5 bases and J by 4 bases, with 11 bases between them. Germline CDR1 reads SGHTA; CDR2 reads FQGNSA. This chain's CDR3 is CASSDTGITEAFF. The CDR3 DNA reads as TGTGCCAGCAGCGATACAGGGATCACTGAAGCTTTCTTT.

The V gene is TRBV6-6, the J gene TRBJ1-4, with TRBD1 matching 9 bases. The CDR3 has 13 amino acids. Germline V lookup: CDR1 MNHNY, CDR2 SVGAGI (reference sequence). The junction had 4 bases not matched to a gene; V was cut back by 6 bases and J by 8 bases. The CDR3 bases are TGTGCCAGCAGAGGACAGGGGAACGAAAAACTGTTTTTT. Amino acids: CASRGQGNEKLFF.